These 12 T cell receptor beta chains share one sample of origin, sequenced in a study of CD8 T cells in ankylosing spondylitis. Study observations and caveats: Blood of patients with ankylosing spondylitis appeared to be characterized by a TCR beta motif of several highly homologous variants.

TCRdb called the 5' RACE reads again in MiXCR, with one record for every CDR3 protein. The table lists more than 250,000 distinct CDR3 sequences, roughly 8% of them singletons, with more than 12% in the top ten. No antigen is known for these receptors. Sequencing input: blood, either unsorted or a sorted T cell fraction (not recorded which). These receptors were taken from a male donor with ankylosing spondylitis.

This chain joins TRBV9 and TRBJ2-6; D gene uncertain. The CDR3 contains 14 residues. V was cut by 3 bases and J by 5 bases, with 9 bases left in between. Germline values: CDR1 SGDLS, CDR2 YYNGEE. The CDR3 sequence is CASSAVSWANVLTF. The CDR3 DNA sequence: TGTGCCAGCAGCGCGGTCTCCTGGGCCAACGTCCTGACTTTC.

V usage is TRBV7-2 and J usage is TRBJ2-3; 7 bases line up with TRBD2. Germline CDR1 and CDR2: SGHTA and FQGNSA. V shed 4 bases, J shed 0 bases, and the junction held 4 bases outside the gene matches. The CDR3 is 15 residues long. As DNA, the CDR3 is TGTGCCAGCAGCTCAGCTAGCGGTAGCACAGATACGCAGTATTTT. Protein sequence: CASSSASGSTDTQYF.

This clonotype was recorded many times. The chain links TRBV12-3 or TRBV12-4 to TRBJ1-2; 8 bases are a match to TRBD1. This CDR3 has 13 residues. V was clipped by 6 bases and J by 6 bases; unmatched bases: 6. The CDR3 loop is CASSKDRVDGYTF. CDR3 bases: TGTGCCAGCAGCAAGGACAGGGTTGATGGCTACACCTTC.

The chain links TRBV5-1 to TRBJ2-3, with 11 bases that match TRBD1. After removal of 4 bases from V and 4 bases from J, the junction contained 8 bases not matched to a gene. Germline V gene lookup returns CDR1 SGHRS and CDR2 YFSETQ. CDR3 size: 16 residues. The CDR3 coding sequence is TGCGCCAGCAGCCCGTCATGGACAGGGGGCCCAGATACGCAGTATTTT. Amino acids: CASSPSWTGGPDTQYF.

With regard to this clonotype: This may come from a read error, since a much larger clone is one base off. The V and J genes are TRBV12-3 or TRBV12-4 and TRBJ2-5; 10 bases align to TRBD2. This CDR3 spans 16 amino acids. The CDR3 sequence is CASSLGLAEYQKTQYF. The CDR3, as DNA: TGTGCCAGCAGTCTAGGACTAGCGGAGTACCAAAAGACCCAGTACTTC.

This clonotype was counted between two and nine times. The V and J genes are TRBV5-1 and TRBJ2-7; 8 bases agree with TRBD1. Germline trimming cut 3 bases from V and 2 bases from J; bases unmatched to any gene: 10. Germline lookup yields CDR1 SGHRS and CDR2 YFSETQ. The CDR3 has 16 residues. The CDR3: CASSWSGGQVPYEQYF. In DNA form, the CDR3 reads TGCGCCAGCAGCTGGTCCGGGGGACAGGTTCCCTACGAGCAGTACTTC.

In its sample, this clonotype was seen many times. The J gene is TRBJ2-3, the V gene TRBV5-1; 13 nucleotides match TRBD2. The ends lost 7 bases at V and 2 bases at J; junction bases unmatched: 7. The CDR3 consists of 16 residues. In germline, CDR1 is SGHRS, CDR2 YFSETQ. The CDR3 DNA is TGCGCCAGCTACGGGGGGACTAGCGGGATCACAGATACGCAGTATTTT. Its protein product is CASYGGTSGITDTQYF. Drawing the rest from reference TRBV5-1 and TRBJ2-3, the complete variable domain is KAGVTQTPRYLIKTRGQQVTLSCSPISGHRSVSWYQQTPGQGLQFLFEYFSETQRNKGNFPGRFSGRQFSNSRSEMNVSTLELGDSALYLCASYGGTSGITDTQYFGPGTRLTVL.

There are many counts of this clonotype. The CDR3 nucleotides are TGCGCCAGCAGCTCCACCAGCGGACTTCATTTCACCGGGGAGCTGTTTTTT. This encodes CASSSTSGLHFTGELFF. The V and J genes are TRBV5-1 and TRBJ2-2, with a weak D call TRBD2 (5 bases). Trimming left V 3 bases short and J 4 bases short, with 19 bases between. There are 17 residues in the CDR3. Germline V lookup: CDR1 SGHRS, CDR2 YFSETQ.

The sample holds a few counts of this clonotype. V is TRBV4-2 and J is TRBJ2-1; TRBD2 matches at 10 bases. This CDR3 spans 18 amino acids. CDR1 LGHNA and CDR2 YNFKEQ come from the germline V gene. Losses at the gene ends were 4 bases for V and 7 bases for J; bases not matched to a gene: 16. The CDR3 nucleotides read TGTGCCAGCAGCCCGCCCAACCTTCTAGCGGGGGCCCGGAATGAGCAGTTCTTC. Its translation is CASSPPNLLAGARNEQFF.

The V and J genes are TRBV7-9 and TRBJ2-5; no firm D call. The CDR3 length is 14 residues. CDR1 is SEHNR, CDR2 FQNEAQ, per germline (reference sequence). Trimming stripped 1 base from V and 2 bases from J, with 8 bases between. CDR3 protein: CASSLVQQQETQYF. The CDR3 DNA reads TGTGCCAGCAGCTTAGTGCAGCAGCAAGAGACCCAGTACTTC.

This clonotype was recorded a few times. The chain combines TRBV12-3 or TRBV12-4 with TRBJ2-3; 10 bases match TRBD2. The J segment lost 1 base and the V segment lost 2 bases, leaving 6 bases of the junction unmatched. CDR3 length: 17 amino acids. CDR3: CASSLFPSGSGTDTQYF. CDR3 DNA sequence: TGTGCCAGCAGTTTATTCCCTAGCGGGAGTGGCACAGATACGCAGTATTTT.

V and J are TRBV14 and TRBJ2-6; D may be TRBD1 (6 bases). This CDR3 spans 17 amino acids. Germline CDR1 reads SGHDN; CDR2 reads FVKESK. Trimming cost V 0 bases and J 0 bases, with 9 bases left between them. This CDR3 is CASSQDRRGSGANVLTF. CDR3 DNA: TGTGCCAGCAGCCAAGACCGCAGGGGCTCTGGGGCCAACGTCCTGACTTTC. The variable domain in full, with the rest retrieved from reference TRBV14 and TRBJ2-6, is EAGVTQFPSHSVIEKGQTVTLRCDPISGHDNLYWYRRVMGKEIKFLLHFVKESKQDESGMPNNRFLAERTGGTYSTLKVQPAELEDSGVYFCASSQDRRGSGANVLTFGAGSRLTVL.